This T cell receptor (beta chain) appears in the sequencing data of a study of blood T cell repertoires in COVID-19. Germline CDR1 and CDR2: DFQATT and SNEGSKA (reference sequence). Trimming left V 6 bases short and J 3 bases short, with 7 bases between. The length of the CDR3 is 11 residues. Sequencing was performed with immunoSEQ multiplex PCR; in TCRdb, only in-frame clones are kept and a portion is missing. The sample consists of around 67,000 clones, 80% to 90% of them appearing once. The sample was peripheral blood. The chain links TRBV20-1 to TRBJ2-3; D is unclear. The receptor was isolated from a man between 65 and 85 years old with acute or convalescent COVID-19. The CDR3 sequence is CSAGATDTQYF. In DNA, the CDR3 is TGCAGTGCAGGAGCTACAGATACGCAGTATTTT.